This T cell receptor beta chain was identified during a study of control samples from healthy donors and cancer patients (dated by TCRdb to the early 2020s). Libraries were constructed by the immunoSEQ multiplex PCR assay. The table was pulled from immuneACCESS by TCRdb, which kept in-frame rearrangements only. Such tables lose some clones; where checked, under half of the loss comes from unresolved V genes, and the rest has no known cause. The sample data list tens of thousands of clones, and more than 70% of these were observed just once. About 1.4% of the sample belongs to the ten largest clones. CDR1 is given as SGHRS and CDR2 as YFSETQ, both from the germline V gene. V is clipped by 1 base and J by 5 bases, and the sequence between their germline boundaries is 10 bases long. From its cysteine to its phenylalanine, the CDR3 spans 13 amino acids. CDR3 DNA only is kept here, 39 bases in frame from base 1.

As concerns this clone: The antigen it recognizes is unknown. No much larger clonotype is one base removed from it; base qualities were not supplied.

The sequence was collected from a man aged 35 to 55 with colorectal cancer. This sequence uses TRBV5-1 and TRBJ2-7; TRBD1 might be the D gene, on 6 matching bases. The sequenced sample was PBMCs. In nucleotides, the sequence is TGCGCCAGCAGCTTGTACAGGGTCGACGAGCAGTACTTC. Its coded protein is CASSLYRVDEQYF.